The next 7 T cell receptor beta chains were all read from a single sample in a study of T cells in tuberculosis. TCRdb's table, derived via immunoSEQ multiplex PCR, lists solely in-frame clones and lacks some. The sample holds around 30,000 clones; approximately 94% are singletons and the top ten take more than 9.5%. As for time point: new active TB diagnosis, blood taken before or within 7 days of starting treatment. The starting material was PBMCs, obtained at tuberculosis diagnosis. The receptors originated from an adult with tuberculosis.

The chain employs TRBV7-6 and TRBJ1-6, with 9 bases matching TRBD1. The length of the CDR3 is 15 residues. V was pared by 3 bases and J by 7 bases, with 4 bases of the junction left unmatched. Germline values: CDR1 SGHVS, CDR2 FNYEAQ. The CDR3 region is CASSLGTGNNSPLHF. CDR3 nucleotide sequence: TGTGCCAGCAGCTTGGGGACAGGGAACAATTCACCCCTCCACTTT. The entire variable domain, with the rest obtained from reference TRBV7-6 and TRBJ1-6, is as follows: GAGVSQSPRYKVTKRGQDVALRCDPISGHVSLYWYRQALGQGPEFLTYFNYEAQQDKSGLPNDRFSAERPEGSISTLTIQRTEQRDSAMYRCASSLGTGNNSPLHFGNGTRLTVT.

V is TRBV30 and J is TRBJ2-7; TRBD1 aligns across 8 bases. Per the germline V gene, CDR1 is GTSNPN and CDR2 is SVGIG (reference sequence). V lost 2 bases and J lost 3; bases outside the gene matches: 6. The CDR3 is 14 amino acids. This CDR3 is CAWSQGQGYYEQYF. As DNA, the CDR3 is TGTGCCTGGAGTCAAGGACAGGGATACTACGAGCAGTACTTC.

This rearrangement joins TRBV5-6 to TRBJ2-7; 8 nucleotides match TRBD2. Germline assignment: CDR1 SGHDT and CDR2 YYEEEE. The CDR3 loop spans 14 amino acids. V lost 4 bases and J lost 3; bases outside the gene matches: 6. CDR3 in amino acids: CASSPGLVFYEQYF. CDR3 sequence (DNA): TGTGCCAGCAGCCCGGGACTAGTCTTCTACGAGCAGTACTTC.

This chain uses TRBV28 with TRBJ2-1; the match to TRBD2 covers 8 bases. Trimming removed 5 bases from V and 1 base from J; junction bases left unmatched: 10. The CDR3 extends over 17 amino acids. CDR1 is MDHEN and CDR2 is SYDVKM in the germline V gene. The CDR3 spells CASSLTWVAGSYNEQFF. CDR3 bases: TGTGCCAGCAGTCTTACCTGGGTAGCGGGATCCTACAATGAGCAGTTCTTC.

The V call is TRBV19, the J call TRBJ2-3; TRBD2 matches at 13 bases. CDR1 LNHDA and CDR2 SQIVND come from the germline V gene (reference sequence). J was trimmed by 2 bases and V by 3 bases; bases with no gene match: 14. This CDR3 spans 20 amino acids. CDR3 DNA sequence: TGTGCCAGTAGTATTACTCGGACTAGCGGGAGACCTCGCCCCACAGATACGCAGTATTTT. This codes for CASSITRTSGRPRPTDTQYF.

This chain joins TRBV6-6 and TRBJ1-5; TRBD1 is a possible D gene (6 bases). The germline V and J ends were trimmed by 0 bases and 6 bases, with 9 bases remaining between them. Germline loops: CDR1 MNHNY, CDR2 SVGAGI (reference sequence). The CDR3 has 14 amino acids. CDR3 amino acids: CASSYSGAVQPQHF. The CDR3, as DNA: TGTGCCAGCAGTTACTCGGGGGCAGTTCAGCCCCAGCATTTT.

The V and J genes are TRBV27 and TRBJ2-7, with no clear D. Germline CDR1 is MNHEY and CDR2 is SMNVEV (reference sequence). The CDR3 consists of 13 residues. V was cut by 4 bases and J by 2 bases, with 9 bases left in between. The DNA of the CDR3 is TGTGCCAGCAGTTACAGTTGGGCCTACGAGCAGTACTTC. It codes for CASSYSWAYEQYF.